The 20 T cell receptor beta chains listed next were all sequenced from one sample in a study of CD8 T cells in ankylosing spondylitis. TCRdb processed the 5' RACE reads anew with MiXCR; each CDR3 protein has one entry. The sample includes a few hundred thousand distinct CDR3 sequences, about a fifth of them seen just once. No antigen has been identified for these receptors. Study-level points and caveats: Ankylosing spondylitis blood appeared to be characterized by a TCR beta motif of several highly homologous variants.

Sequencing was done on a sample of blood, either unsorted or a sorted T cell fraction (not recorded which). The source of these receptors is a male donor with ankylosing spondylitis.

The chain employs TRBV18 and TRBJ2-1; 8 positions agree with TRBD2. This CDR3 is built from 14 residues. Trimming cost V 3 bases and J 10 bases; bases outside gene matches: 8. Germline-derived CDR1 and CDR2 are KGHSH and LQKENI. CDR3 protein: CASSPQREWGEQFF. CDR3 nucleotides: TGTGCCAGCTCACCCCAGCGGGAGTGGGGCGAGCAGTTCTTC.

This chain connects TRBV7-2 to TRBJ2-7; D unclear. Germline lookup yields CDR1 SGHTA and CDR2 FQGNSA. CDR3 length: 14 amino acids. V was clipped by 1 base and J by 1 base, with 8 bases between them. The CDR3 bases are TGTGCCAGCAGCTTAGACGGCCCTTCCTACGAGCAGTACTTC. It translates to CASSLDGPSYEQYF.

The chain couples TRBV20-1 to TRBJ1-4; TRBD1 might be the D (6 bases). This CDR3 is built from 14 residues. Trimming took off 6 bases at V and 8 bases at J, with 19 bases between the two ends. Germline V lookup: CDR1 DFQATT, CDR2 SNEGSKA (reference sequence). The CDR3 reads CSADPSGGREKLFF. The CDR3 nucleotides read TGCAGTGCGGACCCGAGCGGGGGGCGGGAAAAACTGTTTTTT.

This clonotype was detected a few times. The chain is built from TRBV6-5 and TRBJ2-7; a possible D gene is TRBD2 (5 bases). The V gene lost 1 base and the J gene lost 7 bases, with 14 bases spanning the gap. The CDR3 has 14 residues. CDR1 is MNHEY and CDR2 is SVGAGI in the germline V gene. DNA for the CDR3: TGTGCCAGCAGTTACTTGGACTCCACCCGGGAGCAGTACTTC. Its translation is CASSYLDSTREQYF.

This chain joins TRBV19 and TRBJ1-1; D not certain. This CDR3 comprises 15 residues. Germline CDR1 and CDR2: LNHDA and SQIVND (reference sequence). V lost 5 bases and J 5 bases, leaving 18 bases between the germline ends. CDR3 sequence: CASSPRGSRRTEAFF. The CDR3 DNA is TGTGCCAGTAGTCCTCGTGGAAGTCGGCGAACTGAAGCTTTCTTT.

This clonotype occurred a few times. This chain joins TRBV18 and TRBJ1-2, with D unresolved. V lost 1 base and J lost 6, with 9 bases in between. Germline values: CDR1 KGHSH, CDR2 LQKENI. CDR3 length equals 13 residues. The CDR3 spells CASSPLGSNGYTF. DNA for the CDR3: TGTGCCAGCTCACCACTGGGGTCGAATGGCTACACCTTC.

There are a few counts of this clonotype. The V and J genes are TRBV29-1 and TRBJ2-2; weak D call: TRBD1 (6 bases). CDR3 length: 15 amino acids. Germline CDR1 reads SQVTM; CDR2 reads ANQGSEA. Trimming took 0 bases from V and 3 from J, leaving 11 bases between them. In nucleotides, the CDR3 is TGCAGCGTTGAAGAATGGAGACAGGACACCGGGGAGCTGTTTTTT. It is translated as CSVEEWRQDTGELFF.

The V call is TRBV12-3 or TRBV12-4, the J call TRBJ1-2; D possibly corresponds to TRBD1 (5 bases). There are 12 residues in the CDR3. V lost 6 bases, J lost 7 bases, and 12 bases lay in between. CDR3 sequence reads: CASSQTQGGYTF. CDR3 bases: TGTGCCAGCAGCCAAACTCAGGGTGGCTACACCTTC.

There are a few counts of this clonotype. This sequence joins TRBV20-1 and TRBJ1-2; D perhaps matches TRBD1 (6 bases). The CDR3 consists of 14 residues. With 6 bases removed from V and 6 bases from J, the gap between germline ends came to 20 bases. The germline V gene encodes CDR1 DFQATT and CDR2 SNEGSKA (reference sequence). The CDR3 DNA reads as TGCAGTGCAGCCCGGTGGGGGCCGGGGGATGGCTACACCTTC. Translated, it gives CSAARWGPGDGYTF.

The chain carries TRBV5-1 and TRBJ1-3; D is possibly TRBD1 (6 bases). Per germline, CDR1 SGHRS and CDR2 YFSETQ. V was shortened by 4 bases and J by 3 bases, with 11 bases between the two germline ends. The CDR3 totals 14 residues. The CDR3: CASSRAGVGNTIYF. As DNA, the CDR3 is TGCGCCAGCAGCCGCGCAGGGGTTGGAAACACCATATATTTT. Complete variable domain (other parts from reference TRBV5-1 and TRBJ1-3): KAGVTQTPRYLIKTRGQQVTLSCSPISGHRSVSWYQQTPGQGLQFLFEYFSETQRNKGNFPGRFSGRQFSNSRSEMNVSTLELGDSALYLCASSRAGVGNTIYFGEGSWLTVV.

In its sample, this clonotype was seen a few times. The chain is built from TRBV9 and TRBJ2-2, with D unresolved. The CDR3 sequence is 17 residues long. V was cut by 4 bases and J by 6 bases, with 22 bases left in between. Germline lookup yields CDR1 SGDLS and CDR2 YYNGEE. This CDR3 reads CASSSSIHGTTAGELFF. The CDR3 bases are TGTGCCAGCAGCTCTTCCATCCACGGTACGACCGCCGGGGAGCTGTTTTTT.

The rearrangement joins TRBV10-3 to TRBJ1-5, with D uncertain. The length of the CDR3 is 17 residues. In germline, CDR1 is ENHRY, CDR2 SYGVKD. V lost 0 bases and J 4 bases, leaving 16 bases between the germline ends. DNA for the CDR3: TGTGCCATCAGTGAGTCACGCGGCAGAGAAATAAATCAGCCCCAGCATTTT. Translation gives CAISESRGREINQPQHF.

The CDR3 loop reads CASSSHSGVDEKLFF. The CDR3 coding sequence is TGTGCCAGCAGTTCCCACTCGGGGGTGGATGAAAAACTGTTTTTT. J is TRBJ1-4 and V is TRBV27; maybe TRBD1 (5 bases). V lost 4 bases to trimming and J lost 6 bases, with 15 bases between them. Germline V gene data show CDR1 as MNHEY and CDR2 as SMNVEV (reference sequence). CDR3 size: 15 residues.

This clonotype was counted between two and nine times. This sequence joins TRBV29-1 and TRBJ2-1; D may match TRBD1 or TRBD2 (6 bases each). Trimming left V 4 bases short and J 9 bases short, with 22 bases between. The CDR3 covers 15 residues. The germline V gene has CDR1 SQVTM and CDR2 ANQGSEA. CDR3 bases: TGCAGCGTTGGGGTGTCGGGGGCCCTCATGGGTGAGCAGTTCTTC. Amino acids: CSVGVSGALMGEQFF.

V is TRBV7-9 and J is TRBJ1-2; D call uncertain. Germline lookup yields CDR1 SEHNR and CDR2 FQNEAQ (reference sequence). V gave up 5 bases and J gave up 1 base, with 8 bases separating them. The CDR3 is 13 amino acids. The CDR3 sequence is CASSLEINYGYTF. The DNA for the CDR3 is TGTGCCAGCAGCCTGGAGATTAACTATGGCTACACCTTC. Variable domain in full (rest from reference TRBV7-9 and TRBJ1-2): DTGVSQNPRHKITKRGQNVTFRCDPISEHNRLYWYRQTLGQGPEFLTYFQNEAQLEKSRLLSDRFSAERPKGSFSTLEIQRTEQGDSAMYLCASSLEINYGYTFGSGTRLTVV.

The gene calls are TRBV29-1 and TRBJ1-1, with TRBD1 identical over 8 bases. Germline values: CDR1 SQVTM, CDR2 ANQGSEA. The V and J ends lost 6 bases and 0 bases, in that order; junction bases with no gene match: 6. CDR3 length equals 14 residues. The CDR3 DNA reads as TGCAGCGTGGGGACAGGAGCTATGAACACTGAAGCTTTCTTT. Translated, it gives CSVGTGAMNTEAFF.

V and J are TRBV12-3 or TRBV12-4 and TRBJ2-2, with a possible D match to TRBD1 (6 bases). The CDR3 length is 15 residues. V lost 0 bases and J 4 bases, leaving 9 bases between the germline ends. For the CDR3, the DNA is TGTGCCAGCAGTTTAGCGGGACAAGTCACCGGGGAGCTGTTTTTT. It encodes CASSLAGQVTGELFF.

This clonotype was detected only once. The chain has TRBV2 and TRBJ2-1; TRBD1 agrees at 7 bases. Germline assignment: CDR1 SNHLY and CDR2 FYNNEI. The CDR3 totals 16 residues. V was pared by 5 bases and J by 0 bases, with 7 bases of the junction left unmatched. DNA for the CDR3: TGTGCCAGCAGTTACAGGGGCACCATCTCCTACAATGAGCAGTTCTTC. As protein: CASSYRGTISYNEQFF.

Ten or more counts support this clonotype. The genes are TRBV7-8 and TRBJ2-5; maybe TRBD1 (6 bases). V lost 2 bases and J 1 base, leaving 8 bases between the germline ends. CDR1 SGHVS and CDR2 FQNEAQ come from the germline V gene. The CDR3 contains 14 residues. CDR3: CASSLLGGQETQYF. The CDR3 nucleotides are TGTGCCAGCAGCTTACTAGGGGGCCAAGAGACCCAGTACTTC.

The rearrangement uses TRBV2 and TRBJ1-1, with D perhaps TRBD1 (5 bases). Germline loops: CDR1 SNHLY, CDR2 FYNNEI. This CDR3 region has 13 residues. With 3 bases removed from V and 4 bases from J, the gap between germline ends came to 9 bases. The CDR3: CASSDTGLTEAFF. In DNA, the CDR3 is TGTGCCAGCAGTGACACGGGACTCACTGAAGCTTTCTTT.